Listed below are T cell receptor beta chains from one sample, sequenced in a study of long-term antiretroviral therapy in people with HIV. The table came from immunoSEQ multiplex PCR; TCRdb's copy has only in-frame clones and leaves some out. This sample carries more than 45,000 clones, under 90% of them seen once, and the ten largest clones take around 3.1%. The sample here was unsorted PBMCs, taken 0.8 years after starting antiretroviral therapy. The receptors stem from a woman aged 18-29 years with HIV. The CDR3 runs from the conserved cysteine through the conserved F or W. A D gene is named only where the DNA matches it firmly. Some rows mark clone size as missing; the rest say once, few, many or name a class of expanded clone.

j_call d_call clone_size v_call cdr3_nt cdr3_aa
TRBJ2-1 TRBD2 . TRBV19 TGTGCCAGTAGGTGGACTAGCGATAACAATGAGCAGTTCTTC CASRWTSDNNEQFF
TRBJ2-3 . . TRBV10-3 TGTGCCATCAGTGGGAGCGGTAGCACAGATACGCAGTATTTT CAISGSGSTDTQYF
TRBJ2-3 . few TRBV5-1 TGCGCCAGCAGCTTGGAGAGGTCTAGCACAGATACGCAGTATTTT CASSLERSSTDTQYF
TRBJ1-5 . once TRBV11-3 TGTGCCAGCAGCCAACCCCGGGGCCTGAGGAAGCAGCCCCAGCATTTT CASSQPRGLRKQPQHF
TRBJ2-5 TRBD2 . TRBV6-5 TGTGCCAGCACTGGACTAGCCCCAGAGACCCAGTACTTC CASTGLAPETQYF
TRBJ1-1 TRBD1 . TRBV7-8 TGTGCCAGCAGCTTAGCGACAGGGACAGGGGGCTTAGGGCTTATTGCGGAAGCTTTCTTT CASSLATGTGGLGLIAEAFF
TRBJ1-2 TRBD1 . TRBV27 TGTGCCAGCAGTGTTTACAGGGGGCAGGGGTTTGGCTACACCTTC CASSVYRGQGFGYTF
TRBJ1-5 . . TRBV7-3 TGTGCCAGCAGCTTAACCGGCGGGGAAAATCAGCCCCAGCATTTT CASSLTGGENQPQHF
TRBJ2-6 TRBD2 . TRBV5-3 TGTGCCAGAAGCTTGACGGGAGGCGGCTCTGGGGCCAACGTCCTGACTTTC CARSLTGGGSGANVLTF
TRBJ2-3 . . TRBV11-3 TGTGCCAGCAGCTCCACAACTAGTTCCGGTACGCAGTATTTT CASSSTTSSGTQYF
TRBJ2-1 . . TRBV21-1 TGTGCCAGCACCGACTTAATTAGCCGATCAGCGAATGAGCAGTTCTTC CASTDLISRSANEQFF
TRBJ2-3 . . TRBV27 TGTGCCAGCAGTTTTGGACAGTTATCCTATACGCAGTATTTT CASSFGQLSYTQYF
TRBJ1-1 . . TRBV27 TGTGCCAGCAGTTTAAGCGGGCGGACTGAAGCTTTCTTT CASSLSGRTEAFF
TRBJ2-7 TRBD1 once TRBV5-5 TGTGCCAGCAGCTCGCCAGGGACAGCCCGAGAGCAGTACTTC CASSSPGTAREQYF
TRBJ2-3 . . TRBV5-1 TGCGCCAGCAGAATAGGCGAGCGCAGCACAGATACGCAGTATTTT CASRIGERSTDTQYF
TRBJ2-2 TRBD2 few TRBV4-2 TGTGCCAGCAGCCAGGGGACTAGCAACACCGGGGAGCTGTTTTTT CASSQGTSNTGELFF
TRBJ2-7 . few TRBV28 TGTGCCAGCAGTTTAACTCCGGACAGCTCCTACGAGCAGTACTTC CASSLTPDSSYEQYF
TRBJ2-5 . . TRBV2 TGTGCCAGCAGGGTGCGGCCTCAAGAGACCCAGTACTTC CASRVRPQETQYF
TRBJ2-7 . . TRBV7-3 TGTGCCAGCAGCCCAGGGTTAGGGTCCTACGAGCAGTACTTC CASSPGLGSYEQYF
TRBJ2-7 . . TRBV7-2 TGTGCCAGCAGCCCTCGGACGCTCGAGCAGTACTTC CASSPRTLEQYF
TRBJ1-3 . . TRBV7-9 TGTGCCAGCAGCCGGGGGGGGAATTGGGCCTCTGGAAACACCATATATTTT CASSRGGNWASGNTIYF